A single sample gave rise to the 4 T cell receptor beta chains below, sequenced in a study of blood T cells in healthy people across ages. The use of a sample-barcoded 5' primer and a J-beta primer mix characterized a second PCR of roughly 6 to 11 cycles. MiXCR, run by TCRdb on the 5' RACE reads, gives a single entry per CDR3 protein. The data contain about 1,800,000 distinct CDR3 sequences, 25% to 30% of them seen just once; the ten biggest clones take up approximately 7.7%. The sample was blood. The source of these receptors is a young woman in good health.

This clonotype was counted ten times or more. V is TRBV6-5 and J is TRBJ2-7; D call uncertain. The ends were cut back, 0 bases at V and 2 bases at J, with 8 bases in the middle. CDR1 is MNHEY and CDR2 is SVGAGI in the germline V gene. The CDR3 runs 14 residues. The CDR3: CASSYSTFPYEQYF. The CDR3 DNA sequence: TGTGCCAGCAGTTACTCGACGTTTCCCTACGAGCAGTACTTC.

The rearrangement joins TRBV29-1 to TRBJ1-1; 10 bases map to TRBD1. The CDR3 has 14 amino acids. The germline CDR1 and CDR2 sequences are SQVTM and ANQGSEA. The V gene end was trimmed by 6 bases and the J gene end by 5 bases; junction bases not matched to a gene: 9. In DNA, the CDR3 is TGCAGCGTCGGTCCGGGACAGGGGCTTACTGAAGCTTTCTTT. This encodes CSVGPGQGLTEAFF.

This chain joins TRBV15 and TRBJ2-1; 7 bases fit TRBD2. Losses at the gene ends were 6 bases for V and 4 bases for J; bases not matched to a gene: 9. Looked up from germline, CDR1 is LNHNV and CDR2 is YYDKDF (reference sequence). The CDR3 sequence is 15 residues long. CDR3: CATRPPSGLYNEQFF. The CDR3 nucleotides are TGTGCCACCAGACCTCCTAGCGGCCTTTACAATGAGCAGTTCTTC.

The chain is built from TRBV7-2 and TRBJ1-2; 8 positions match TRBD1. Germline CDR1 SGHTA, CDR2 FQGNSA. The CDR3 loop spans 19 amino acids. J was trimmed by 4 bases and V by 0 bases; bases with no gene match: 16. The CDR3 DNA reads as TGTGCCAGCAGCTTAGCGCATTCGGGACAGGTCCGCTTTAGCTATGGCTACACCTTC. Its protein is CASSLAHSGQVRFSYGYTF.